The entry below describes one T cell receptor (beta chain). What it binds is not known. TCRdb keeps only in-frame clones here, not all; method: immunoSEQ multiplex PCR. Altogether 20,000 to 30,000 clones are present, approximately 86% being singletons, with the ten largest covering around 14%. This sample is part of a study of T cells in localized non-small cell lung cancer. Findings and limits, study-wide: Peak T cell clonality was found in uninvolved adjacent lung, exceeding tumor.

This specimen was peripheral blood, taken before any cancer treatment. The sequence derives from a female donor over 55 with stage I lung adenocarcinoma.

CDR3 loop: CASSLRTASPLHF. The CDR3 DNA reads as TGCGCCAGCAGCCTCCGGACAGCCTCACCCCTCCACTTT. This chain connects TRBV5-1 to TRBJ1-6, with D perhaps matching TRBD1 (6 bases). In germline, CDR1 is SGHRS, CDR2 YFSETQ. V was cut by 4 bases and J by 10 bases, with 12 bases left in between. This CDR3 comprises 13 residues.